This T cell receptor beta chain emerged from a study of T cell responses to AZD1222 COVID-19 vaccine (dated by TCRdb to the early 2020s). The study in broad terms: A total of about 230 trial participants underwent TCR sequencing, of whom approximately 210 received two doses of AZD1222 and around 26 received two doses of the MenACWY control vaccine. Enrollment into the trials was organized by age into subgroups of 18-55, 56-69 and 70-plus years, and those subgroups contained approximately 150, 30 and 60 TCR-sequenced participants, respectively.

To note about this clone: It has no known antigen specificity. No much larger clone is present one base from it, and per-base qualities are unavailable. Other DNA sequences within the sample encode an identical CDR3.

The intended sense of this specimen's time point label: about 28 days (+/-7) after the second vaccine dose. Per the publication, the treatment or condition label means: meningococcal conjugate vaccine given as trial control. The vaccinee samples were drawn from two UK trials, COV001 and COV002, one of which was a single-blind randomized controlled phase 2/3 trial testing AZD1222 (ChAdOx1 nCoV-19) in healthy adults. For TCRbeta chain sequencing, PBMC samples from trial participants were taken at day 0 and at day 28 after the second dose. Overall results and qualifications from the work: Conclusions about previously exposed vaccinees are limited, since just a handful of AZD1222 recipients were seropositive for SARS-CoV-2 at baseline. Nearly half of unique spike-specific TCRs reportedly recognized epitopes outside regions mutated in the B.1.351 and B.1.1.7 variants. Participants were mostly white British and included more females than males, and it was suggested by the authors that clonal diversity may have been underestimated. Because no day 14 peak-response samples were available, repertoires were characterized only after the peak T cell response. The whole spike protein was spanned by vaccine-associated CD4 TCRs, and dominant responses were seen in regions 160-218 and 743-854. In the small 56-69-year group, the increase in depth fell short of significance, most likely because of low power. After two AZD1222 doses, both the breadth and the depth of spike-specific TCRs were significantly higher than at day 0 and than in MenACWY recipients.

The CDR3 regions of human TCRbeta chains were analyzed by immunosequencing. In the original analysis: TCRs in the repertoires were compared against a reference library of SARS-CoV-2-specific TCRs that had been generated with the MIRA antigen-specificity platform. Breadth was defined as the fraction of unique TCRs that were SARS-CoV-2-associated, and depth was defined as the fraction of total T cells that were SARS-CoV-2-associated. Using the MIRA data, each spike-specific TCR was mapped to the spike region that the TCR reacts to and placed in a CD4 or CD8 class. Log10-transformed breadth and depth values were compared by one-way ANOVA with Sidak's multiple comparisons tests. As stored in TCRdb, this immuneACCESS dataset retains in-frame rearrangements with V and J assigned. A fraction of the clones does not appear; measured against another copy, unresolved V genes explain less than half of the discrepancy, and the remainder lacks a known reason. The V and J calls and clone size were taken over from that table, and D and trimming were inferred from the DNA. This sample lists 65,000 to 80,000 clones; 70% to 90% were detected once. Around 4.4% of the sample comes from the top ten.

V and J are truncated by 2 bases and 4 bases respectively, leaving an intervening sequence of 9 bases. Via the germline V gene, CDR1 is MNHEY and CDR2 SVGEGT. Taken from cysteine to phenylalanine, the CDR3 has 14 residues. Only the CDR3 portion is preserved as DNA: 42 bases, with reading frame beginning at the first base. The sample here was peripheral blood, taken 28 days after the second dose of the MenACWY control vaccine. The sequence derives from an adult who received the MenACWY meningococcal vaccine as a control. The chain employs TRBV6-2 or TRBV6-3 and TRBJ1-5; a confident D gene designation cannot be given. The DNA reads TGTGCCAGCAGTTACGGTGGAGGTAATCAGCCCCAGCATTTT. The encoded protein is CASSYGGGNQPQHF.